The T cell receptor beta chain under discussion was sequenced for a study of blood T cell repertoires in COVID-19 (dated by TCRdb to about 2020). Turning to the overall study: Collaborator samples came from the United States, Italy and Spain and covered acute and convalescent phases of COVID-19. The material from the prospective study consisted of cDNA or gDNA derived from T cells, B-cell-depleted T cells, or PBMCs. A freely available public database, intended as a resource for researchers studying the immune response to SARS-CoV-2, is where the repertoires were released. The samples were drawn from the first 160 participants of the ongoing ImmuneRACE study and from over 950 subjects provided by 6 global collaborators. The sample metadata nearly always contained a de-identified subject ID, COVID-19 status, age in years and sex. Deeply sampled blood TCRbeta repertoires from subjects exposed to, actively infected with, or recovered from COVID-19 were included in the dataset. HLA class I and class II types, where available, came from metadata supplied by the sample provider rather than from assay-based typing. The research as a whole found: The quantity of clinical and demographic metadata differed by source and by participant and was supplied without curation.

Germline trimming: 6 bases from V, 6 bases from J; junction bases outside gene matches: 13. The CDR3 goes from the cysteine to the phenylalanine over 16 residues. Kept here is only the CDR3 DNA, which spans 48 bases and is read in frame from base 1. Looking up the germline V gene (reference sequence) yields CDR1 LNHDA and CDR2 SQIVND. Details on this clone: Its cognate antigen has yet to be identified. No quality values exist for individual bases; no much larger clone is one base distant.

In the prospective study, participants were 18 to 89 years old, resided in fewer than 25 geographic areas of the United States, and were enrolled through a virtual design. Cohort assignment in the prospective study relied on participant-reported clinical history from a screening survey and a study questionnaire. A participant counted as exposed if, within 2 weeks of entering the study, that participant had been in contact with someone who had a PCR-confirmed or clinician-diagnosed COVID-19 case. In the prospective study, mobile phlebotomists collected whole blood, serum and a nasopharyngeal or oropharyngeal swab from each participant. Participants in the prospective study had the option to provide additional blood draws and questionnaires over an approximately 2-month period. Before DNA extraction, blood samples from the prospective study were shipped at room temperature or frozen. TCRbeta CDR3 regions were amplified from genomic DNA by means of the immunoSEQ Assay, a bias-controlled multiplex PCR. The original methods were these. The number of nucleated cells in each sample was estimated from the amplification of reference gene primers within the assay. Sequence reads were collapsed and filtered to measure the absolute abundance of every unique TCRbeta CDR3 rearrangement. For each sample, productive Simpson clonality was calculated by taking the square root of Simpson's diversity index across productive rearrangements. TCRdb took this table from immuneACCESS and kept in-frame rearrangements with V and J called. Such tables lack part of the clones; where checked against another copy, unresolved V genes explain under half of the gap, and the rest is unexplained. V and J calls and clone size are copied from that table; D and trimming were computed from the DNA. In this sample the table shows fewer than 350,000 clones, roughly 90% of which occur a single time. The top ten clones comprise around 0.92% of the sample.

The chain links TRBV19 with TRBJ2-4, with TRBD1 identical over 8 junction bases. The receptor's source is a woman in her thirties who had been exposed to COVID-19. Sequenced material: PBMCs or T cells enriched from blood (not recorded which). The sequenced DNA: TGTGCCAGTAGATCGACAGGGGTCCCCAGGGGAAACATTCAGTACTTC. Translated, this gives CASRSTGVPRGNIQYF.